This T cell receptor beta chain was identified during a study of T cells after posttransplantation cyclophosphamide. To note about this clone: Its antigen remains unknown.

Overall study results and limits: Donor-recipient repertoire similarity was low at 1-2 months, rising over year one. Tissue-infiltrating T cells from skin or gut overlapped little with blood T cells.

Using immunoSEQ multiplex PCR, the repertoire was profiled, and TCRdb retains in-frame clones only, with some absent. Among around 66,000 clones listed, around 93% were seen once. The related graft donor's blood sample was taken on the day of bone marrow donation. CDR1 SGHDN and CDR2 FVKESK come from the germline V gene. Deletions cut 1 base from V and 4 bases from J, with 11 bases between. The CDR3 length is 15 residues. The sequenced material came from PBMCs. The V call is TRBV14, the J call TRBJ1-3; D gene ambiguous. The source of this sequence is a woman in her thirties in good health and a related stem cell transplant donor. The CDR3 bases are TGTGCCAGCAGCCAAGCTAGGTTCCTCGGAAACACCATATATTTT. Its protein is CASSQARFLGNTIYF. The variable domain in full, with the rest retrieved from reference TRBV14 and TRBJ1-3, is EAGVTQFPSHSVIEKGQTVTLRCDPISGHDNLYWYRRVMGKEIKFLLHFVKESKQDESGMPNNRFLAERTGGTYSTLKVQPAELEDSGVYFCASSQARFLGNTIYFGEGSWLTVV.